The present T cell receptor (beta chain) was sequenced within a study of somatic mutations in cytotoxic T cells in rheumatoid arthritis. Trimming took 6 bases from V and 2 from J; bases not matched to a gene: 19. CDR1 is ENHRY and CDR2 is SYGVKD in the germline V gene. This CDR3 spans 19 amino acids. Profiling relied on immunoSEQ multiplex PCR, and the TCRdb table lists in-frame clones only, not all of them. This table has over 6,000 clones, roughly 80% appearing once. The V and J genes are TRBV10-3 and TRBJ2-5; 9 nucleotides agree with TRBD2. The receptor's source is a woman aged 65 to 85 with rheumatoid arthritis. The material sequenced was CD8+ T cells sorted from blood, taken at a follow-up visit. CDR3 in DNA: TGTGCCATCAGCGACGGGGCGGGAGGGCACGGAGGGAGGCAAGAGACCCAGTACTTC. As protein: CAISDGAGGHGGRQETQYF.